This section outlines one T cell receptor (beta chain) sequence together with its context. The antigen it recognizes is unknown. One base away there is no much larger clone; base qualities are not given. This sample is drawn from a study of blood T cell repertoires in COVID-19 (dated by TCRdb to 2018 to 2021). In terms of the full investigation: Collaborator samples came from the United States, Italy and Spain and covered acute and convalescent phases of COVID-19. The repertoires were made available in a free public database intended to serve as a resource for research on the immune response to SARS-CoV-2. Deeply sampled blood TCRbeta repertoires from subjects exposed to, actively infected with, or recovered from COVID-19 were included in the dataset. The samples were drawn from two sources: the first 160 participants of the ongoing ImmuneRACE study, and 1,000 to 1,500 subjects contributed by 6 global collaborators. Where available, HLA class I and class II types were taken from metadata supplied by the sample provider and were not determined by assay-based typing. Nearly every sample came with metadata listing a de-identified subject ID, COVID-19 status, age in years and sex. The prospective study material was composed of cDNA or gDNA derived from T cells, B-cell-depleted T cells, or PBMCs. General study outcomes and caveats: Clinical and demographic metadata were provided uncurated, with the amount varying by source and participant.

The CDR3 holds 13 amino acids from the cysteine to the phenylalanine. CDR3 DNA is the only sequence kept; it has 39 bases, read in frame from the first base. Trimming at the junction amounts to 6 bases on V and 15 bases on J, and the germline ends lie 21 bases apart. Enrolling through a virtual design, the prospective study's participants ranged in age from roughly 18 to 89 years and lived across more than 20 United States geographic areas. In the prospective study, participants were assigned to cohorts based on the clinical history participants reported in a screening survey and a study questionnaire. Recovered participants in ImmuneRACE Cohort 3 were defined by two consecutive negative NP/OP PCR tests, clearance by a healthcare professional, or resolution of symptoms. Mobile phlebotomists in the prospective study collected whole blood, serum and a nasopharyngeal or oropharyngeal swab from every participant. Participants in the prospective study had the option to provide additional blood draws and questionnaires over a 2-month period. Prospective study blood samples were shipped either frozen or at room temperature before DNA extraction.

The immunoSEQ Assay, a bias-controlled multiplex PCR, was used to amplify TCRbeta CDR3 regions from genomic DNA. Per the authors' processing: The number of nucleated cells in each sample was estimated from the amplification of reference gene primers within the assay. To quantify the absolute abundance of each unique TCRbeta CDR3 rearrangement, sequence reads were collapsed and filtered. Productive Simpson clonality was computed per sample as the square root of Simpson's diversity index over productive rearrangements. Here the immuneACCESS table is served through TCRdb, limited to in-frame sequences with V and J called. Missing clones are a known gap in these copies; in checked studies unresolved V genes cover under half, and the rest lacks a known reason. V and J calls and clone size are given by that table; D and trimming were obtained from the DNA. Within this sample are over 250,000 clones, with 80% to 90% of them counted one time only. The ten largest clones take up about 5% of the sample.

The TCR originated in a woman aged 30 to 39 who had recovered from COVID-19. Sequencing was done on a sample of PBMCs or T cells enriched from blood (not recorded which). The sequence joins TRBV12-3 or TRBV12-4 to TRBJ2-1; a tentative D match to TRBD1 spans 6 bases. The CDR3 protein is CASSRDSQGRWFF. The nucleotide sequence reads TGTGCCAGCAGCCGCGACTCACAGGGTAGGTGGTTCTTC.